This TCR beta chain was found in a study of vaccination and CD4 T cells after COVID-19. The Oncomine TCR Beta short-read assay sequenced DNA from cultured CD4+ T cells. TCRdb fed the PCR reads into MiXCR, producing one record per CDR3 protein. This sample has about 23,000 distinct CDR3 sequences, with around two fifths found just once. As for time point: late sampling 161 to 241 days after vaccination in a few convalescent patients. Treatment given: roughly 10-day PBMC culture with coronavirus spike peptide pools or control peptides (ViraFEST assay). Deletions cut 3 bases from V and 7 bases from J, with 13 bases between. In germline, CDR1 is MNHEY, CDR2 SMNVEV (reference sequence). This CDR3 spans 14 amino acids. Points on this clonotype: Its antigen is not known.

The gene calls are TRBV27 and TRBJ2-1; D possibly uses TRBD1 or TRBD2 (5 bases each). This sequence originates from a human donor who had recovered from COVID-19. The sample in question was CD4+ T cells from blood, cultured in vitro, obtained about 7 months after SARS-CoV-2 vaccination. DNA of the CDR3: TGTGCCAGCAGTTTCGGGACGGCGTTAAATGAGCAGTTCTTC. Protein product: CASSFGTALNEQFF.